This T cell receptor beta chain was recorded in a study of cytomegalovirus exposure and HLA in healthy donors (dated by TCRdb to 2015 to 2018). About the investigation overall: In an earlier analysis of 587 of the donors, 276 Gb of sequence data and 100 million or so unique TCR beta sequences from roughly 180 million T cells were reported. Across approximately 400 genotyped donors of the cohort, an average of about 240,000 unique TCR beta nucleotide sequences per donor were sequenced, and roughly 20% of those sequences were non-productive. To decide whether each TCR beta V gene segment behaved as functional or pseudogenic, an earlier analysis of some 600 of the donors relied on high-throughput TCR beta sequencing. The study profiled the T cell repertoires of hundreds of subjects by immunosequencing and related them to cytomegalovirus serostatus. To study patterns of TCR occurrence, a later analysis re-analyzed previously published TCR beta repertoires from around 700 donors and added high-resolution HLA genotyping. Rather than drawing on any new phenotypic data, the later analysis identified candidate immune exposures from TCR beta sequences and the way those sequences occurred across donors. Because of strong linkage in the cohort, roughly five DR-DQ haplotypes were treated as single units for association and clustering. An early release that covered roughly 600 HLA-typed donors contained about 300 gigabases of sequencing data and about 93 million unique TCR sequences. All discovery cohort repertoires had been generated on a single sequencing platform. In addition to the first cohort of 666 subjects, a separate validation cohort of around 110 different subjects was used. In a later genetic analysis, genome-wide SNP genotypes for about three fifths of the 666 donors were used, and that subset was treated as a discovery cohort. Alongside the repertoire data, information on donor age, sex, ethnicity and CMV serostatus was compiled. Both class I and class II loci were covered by HLA typing, at four-digit resolution. Of the 300 to 450 genotyped donors, less than 90% were placed in the genetic ancestry cluster associated with self-reported Caucasian donors. The study was designed to test whether signatures of past pathogen exposure could be identified by cataloging public T cell receptors. To predict cytomegalovirus infection status, the study combined high-throughput TCR immunosequencing, statistical association of individual TCRs with disease status, and machine learning. The number of donors typed differed by locus, with about 629-640 for A, B, C, DRB1 and DQB1, roughly 520 for DQA1, 600 to 610 for DPA1, and about 450 for DPB1. Points the paper makes about the study in general: Strong co-occurrence of HLA alleles, especially DR and DQ, made assigning TCR associations to individual alleles difficult. In a later genetic analysis, a missense DCLRE1C variant was associated with V-gene and J-gene trimming of TCR beta chains, and the association was replicated in an independent cohort. In this cohort, only TCR beta chains were sequenced, and detectable features were limited by the absence of alpha or paired-chain data. HLA typing was unavailable for some donors at each locus, so association tests used only the typed subset. The authors suggested that the approach could potentially be extended to other disease states and immunological phenotypes. Because the 87-base-pair reads could not distinguish some IMGT-functional V segments, including TRBV6-2 and TRBV6-3, those segments were excluded. Linkage disequilibrium might explain the correlated functional status among segregating V segments, but an unknown experimental factor could not be excluded. A later analysis found that most CMV-associated TCR beta chains appeared HLA-restricted, with HLA associations seemingly driven largely by CMV exposure. Sequencing depth was assumed to be roughly uniform across donors in the presence/absence analyses, though that assumption may not hold. The earlier analysis of approximately 590 of the donors excluded roughly 17 rarely observed V segments, including chromosome 9 orphons, because counts were too low. The only immune exposure information available for the cohort was CMV serostatus. A later analysis found that HLA-associated TCR beta chains were more clonally expanded and had lower generation probabilities than equally common non-associated chains. According to a later analysis, parvovirus B19, influenza, CMV and Epstein-Barr virus appeared linked to several top co-occurrence clusters. In a later genetic analysis, fewer N-insertions in productive TCRs were reported among donors in an Asian-associated ancestry cluster than the roughly 640-donor mean. Across donors, most TCR sequences were observed very rarely, whereas some public TCRs were present in many individuals. Specific HLA alleles were associated with 15,000 to 20,000 TCR beta sequences at a false discovery rate of 0.05 in a later analysis. In a later analysis, TCR association rates were found to vary across HLA loci, with the most associated TCRs seen for DRB1 alleles and the fewest for HLA-C alleles. A cluster of highly shared sequence variants was judged likely to be a technical artifact of the sequencing pipeline. An earlier analysis of approximately 600 of the donors showed that most TCR beta V segments appeared in productive rearrangements either about 87% or about 30% of the time, which broadly matched IMGT annotations. The study listed 164 TCR beta chains as associated with cytomegalovirus. Cytomegalovirus status was reported to be diagnosed by the classifier with high specificity and sensitivity in both the original and validation cohorts. In vitro tests confirmed that a few of the cytomegalovirus-associated TCR beta chains recognize cytomegalovirus antigens. A further reported finding was that TCR beta sequences accurately predicted the HLA-A and HLA-B alleles for most subjects in the first cohort.

To prepare the library, the immunoSEQ multiplex PCR assay was applied. For the multiplex PCR, a mixture combining 60 forward primers for TCR Vbeta segments and 13 reverse primers for TCR Jbeta segments was used. The CDR3 region of rearranged TCR beta genes was amplified from genomic DNA by a multiplex PCR assay. Amplified TCR beta libraries were sequenced as 87-base-pair reads on the Illumina HiSeq System. The study's processing was this. A later analysis counted about 82 million unique TCR beta chains across the 666 repertoires, and 9.5 million to 11 million of these chains were shared by at least two donors. Raw reads were error-corrected and collapsed into unique sequences by a nearest-neighbor algorithm in which closely related sequences were merged to remove PCR and sequencing errors. CDR3 sequences were aligned to IMGT reference sequences to assign V, D and J gene segments. For a sequence to be retained, a match of at least six nucleotides to both a V gene segment and a J gene segment was required. Rearrangements were called productive when the CDR3 lacked stop codons and stayed in frame with V and J; all others were non-productive. Following IMGT convention, CDR3 was defined as the stretch from the second conserved V-encoded cysteine to the conserved J-encoded phenylalanine. Sequences without an unambiguous match to a single V gene segment were excluded from the earlier analysis of 500 to 700 of the donors. In an earlier analysis of about 590 of the donors, a V segment was called functional when productive rearrangements were above 56.7%, and segregating when the standard deviation between donors exceeded 5%. To diagnose cytomegalovirus status from the catalog of TCR beta chain sequences, a statistical classification framework was built. In a later analysis, TCR nucleotide sequences were compared against IMGT/GENE-DB human TR gene sequences so that V and J genes could be assigned. In a later analysis, CDR3 sequences and most-parsimonious VDJ recombination scenarios were assigned using the TCRdist pipeline. In a later analysis, each TCR beta chain was defined by its CDR3 amino acid sequence together with its V-gene family, and reads without a unique V-gene family were excluded. To address suspected cross-contamination and a sequencing artifact, a later analysis removed 550 to 750 highly shared, low-generation-probability nucleotide sequences. In a later analysis, a clonal expansion index was calculated for each public chain from normalized within-repertoire ranks of inferred template counts. In a later analysis, generation probabilities were computed with a VDJ recombination model fitted to out-of-frame rearrangements, and the resulting probabilities were checked against IGoR. A later analysis scored TCR-TCR, TCR-HLA and TCR-CMV co-occurrence with hypergeometric tests, applying a repertoire-size bias correction to TCR pairs. In a later analysis, false discovery rates were estimated by permuting HLA or CMV assignments 20 times. A later analysis grouped co-occurring TCRs with DBSCAN, adding TCRdist sequence similarity when clustering within HLA-allele-positive subsets. For co-occurrence clustering, repertoires with fewer than 30,000 or more than 120,000 public chains were excluded, along with five repertoires with anomalous nucleotide sharing. TCRdb obtained this table from immuneACCESS and retained in-frame rearrangements with V and J assigned. These tables miss some clones; where compared with another copy, unresolved V genes account for less than half of the shortfall, and the remainder is unexplained. From that table come the V and J calls and clone size; the DNA was used to work out D and trimming. This sample has more than 150,000 clones in its table, and around 80% of those were observed once. The ten largest clones represent approximately 6% of the sample.

This clone came up a few times. Its antigen is still unknown. No much larger clonotype is one base removed from it; base qualities were not supplied. The cohort comprised 550 to 700 healthy bone marrow donors. All cohort members were sampled while nominally healthy, although unrecorded immune exposures were likely present. The donor tested CMV seropositive and was one of the 289 seropositive cohort members. A peripheral blood sample was provided by each donor, and peripheral blood mononuclear cells were used for TCR beta sequencing. Genomic DNA was extracted from the blood cell samples with the Qiagen DNeasy Blood Extraction Kit. The germline V gene sets CDR1 to ENHRY and CDR2 to SYGVKD. V and J lose 4 bases and 7 bases, and a span of 13 bases separates them. The CDR3 numbers 14 residues from cysteine through phenylalanine. The DNA shown is the 42-base CDR3, in frame from base 1.

The rearranged segments are TRBV10-3 and TRBJ2-2, and TRBD2 may be the D gene, going by 6 matching bases. This sequence was found in a man aged 40-50 years in good health and CMV-seropositive. The sample taken for sequencing was PBMCs. This receptor has the CDR3 CAISAPGEDGELFF. The bases read TGTGCCATCAGTGCGCCCGGGGAGGACGGGGAGCTGTTTTTT.